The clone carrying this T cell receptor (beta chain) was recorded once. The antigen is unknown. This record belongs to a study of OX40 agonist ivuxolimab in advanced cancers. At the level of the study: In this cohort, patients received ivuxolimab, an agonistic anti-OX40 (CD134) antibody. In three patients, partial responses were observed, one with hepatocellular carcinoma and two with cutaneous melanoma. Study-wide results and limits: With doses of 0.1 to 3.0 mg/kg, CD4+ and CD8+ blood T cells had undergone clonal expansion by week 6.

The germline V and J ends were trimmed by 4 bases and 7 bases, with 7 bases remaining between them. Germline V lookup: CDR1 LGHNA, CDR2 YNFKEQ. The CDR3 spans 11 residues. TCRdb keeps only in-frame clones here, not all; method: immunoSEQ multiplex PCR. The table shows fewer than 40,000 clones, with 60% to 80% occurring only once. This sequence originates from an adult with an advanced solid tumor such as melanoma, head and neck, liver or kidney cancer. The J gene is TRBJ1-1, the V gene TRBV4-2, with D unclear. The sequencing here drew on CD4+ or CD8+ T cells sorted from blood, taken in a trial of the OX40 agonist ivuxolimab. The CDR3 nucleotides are TGTGCCAGCAGCCTAATCGGTGAAGCTTTCTTT. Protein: CASSLIGEAFF.